These 24 T cell receptor beta chains share one sample of origin, sequenced in a study of blood T cell repertoires in COVID-19. TCRdb keeps only in-frame clones here, not all; method: immunoSEQ multiplex PCR. The sample yields about 170,000 clones, 86% seen once. Sequenced material: peripheral blood. The receptors were sampled from a man between 65 and 79 years old with acute or convalescent COVID-19.

The rearrangement joins TRBV16 to TRBJ1-4; 7 positions agree with TRBD1. The V segment lost 5 bases and the J segment 8 bases; nucleotides outside the gene matches: 11. In germline, CDR1 is KGHSY, CDR2 FQNENV. The CDR3 spans 15 residues. The CDR3 coding sequence is TGTGCCAGCAGCTCCAACAGGGGCCGATACGAAAAACTGTTTTTT. Its translation: CASSSNRGRYEKLFF.

CDR3 DNA: TGTGCCAGCAGGGACAGTGTCGCAGGTCAGCCCCAGCATTTT. Translation gives CASRDSVAGQPQHF. This chain joins TRBV27 and TRBJ1-5, with a possible D match to TRBD1 (6 bases). Germline V gene lookup returns CDR1 MNHEY and CDR2 SMNVEV (reference sequence). V lost 6 bases and J lost 6, with 15 bases in between. This CDR3 contains 14 residues.

The chain carries TRBV29-1 and TRBJ2-7, with D possibly matching TRBD2 (6 bases). V gave up 4 bases and J gave up 3 bases, with 13 bases separating them. The germline V gene has CDR1 SQVTM and CDR2 ANQGSEA. This CDR3 is 13 amino acids long. CDR3 amino acids: CSVAQGGIYEQYF. CDR3 nucleotide sequence: TGCAGCGTTGCGCAGGGAGGAATCTACGAGCAGTACTTC.

The rearrangement uses TRBV5-4 and TRBJ2-3; weak D call: TRBD2 (6 bases). The CDR3 contains 14 residues. The V end was cut by 4 bases, the J end by 8 bases, with 17 bases between. Germline-derived CDR1 and CDR2 are SGHNT and YYREEE (reference sequence). The CDR3 nucleotides read TGTGCCAGCAGCCCCTGGCGGGACGCGGTTACGCAGTATTTT. Translation: CASSPWRDAVTQYF.

This sequence joins TRBV10-3 and TRBJ1-1; D is unclear. Germline values: CDR1 ENHRY, CDR2 SYGVKD. V lost 4 bases to trimming and J lost 2 bases, with 5 bases between them. The CDR3 consists of 12 residues. CDR3 sequence reads: CAISGHNTEAFF. The CDR3 DNA reads as TGTGCCATCAGTGGACATAACACTGAAGCTTTCTTT.

This clone appeared a single time. The V and J genes are TRBV7-9 and TRBJ2-1, with 7 nucleotides matching TRBD2. Trimming at V came to 2 bases and at J to 6 bases, leaving 4 bases not matched to a gene. The CDR3 is 14 residues long. Germline lookup yields CDR1 SEHNR and CDR2 FQNEAQ (reference sequence). CDR3 DNA: TGTGCCAGCAGCTTACAAGGCGGGGGCAATGAGCAGTTCTTC. Its translation is CASSLQGGGNEQFF.

The chain recombines TRBV9 with TRBJ1-1, with 7 bases aligning to TRBD1. Germline trimming cut 2 bases from V and 0 bases from J; bases unmatched to any gene: 4. Germline assignment: CDR1 SGDLS and CDR2 YYNGEE. The CDR3 consists of 15 residues. The CDR3, as DNA: TGTGCCAGCAGCGTTACCGGGACAGTGAACACTGAAGCTTTCTTT. Residues: CASSVTGTVNTEAFF.

The V and J genes are TRBV27 and TRBJ1-5; D is uncertain. CDR1 is MNHEY and CDR2 is SMNVEV in the germline V gene (reference sequence). The CDR3 loop spans 18 amino acids. Trimming removed 4 bases at V and 0 bases at J, with 19 bases between. CDR3 residues: CASSSLVRRANSNQPQHF. CDR3 nucleotides: TGTGCCAGCAGTTCTTTAGTCAGGAGGGCTAATAGCAATCAGCCCCAGCATTTT.

The rearrangement uses TRBV29-1 and TRBJ1-1, with a possible D match to TRBD1 (6 bases). With 7 bases removed from V and 6 bases from J, the gap between germline ends came to 21 bases. The CDR3 covers 14 residues. Germline lookup yields CDR1 SQVTM and CDR2 ANQGSEA. Here the CDR3 DNA reads TGCAGCGCTGGGACAAGAGGATTCAACTCTGAAGCTTTCTTT. Its translation: CSAGTRGFNSEAFF.

The chain uses TRBV2 and TRBJ2-3, with D hard to call. There are 14 residues in the CDR3. CDR1 SNHLY and CDR2 FYNNEI come from the germline V gene. The V and J ends lost 0 bases and 0 bases respectively, with 4 bases between them. CDR3 loop: CASSEALSTDTQYF. Written as DNA, the CDR3 is TGTGCCAGCAGTGAAGCCCTGAGCACAGATACGCAGTATTTT.

The chain recombines TRBV19 with TRBJ1-2, with 7 bases lining up with TRBD1. The germline gives CDR1 LNHDA, CDR2 SQIVND (reference sequence). V lost 3 bases to trimming and J lost 7 bases; unmatched junction nucleotides: 8. CDR3 length: 14 amino acids. The CDR3 nucleotides read TGTGCCAGTAGTATCACCCGGGACAGCGGTGGCTACACCTTC. It codes for CASSITRDSGGYTF.

J is TRBJ2-6 and V is TRBV5-6; D is perhaps TRBD1 (6 bases). The V gene's germline CDR1 is SGHDT and CDR2 YYEEEE. Trimming shortened V by 6 bases and J by 0 bases, and 16 bases separated the two germline ends. The CDR3 is 17 amino acids. The CDR3: CASNLQGFLSGANVLTF. The CDR3 bases are TGTGCCAGCAACCTACAGGGATTCCTCTCTGGGGCCAACGTCCTGACTTTC.

V usage is TRBV29-1 and J usage is TRBJ1-2; a possible D gene is TRBD1 (5 bases). The ends were cut back, 1 base at V and 4 bases at J, with 22 bases in the middle. CDR3 length: 17 amino acids. Germline CDR1 is SQVTM and CDR2 is ANQGSEA. CDR3 region: CSVEGVPGRDWSYGYTF. Here the CDR3 DNA reads TGCAGCGTTGAAGGGGTCCCAGGGAGGGATTGGAGCTATGGCTACACCTTC.

The V call is TRBV9, the J call TRBJ2-3, with 8 nucleotides matching TRBD2. The CDR3 consists of 16 residues. The V segment lost 0 bases and the J segment 2 bases; nucleotides outside the gene matches: 5. CDR1 and CDR2 from the germline V gene are SGDLS and YYNGEE. This CDR3 is CASSVVGRGDTDTQYF. For the CDR3, the DNA is TGTGCCAGCAGCGTAGTAGGGCGGGGGGACACAGATACGCAGTATTTT. Drawing the rest from reference TRBV9 and TRBJ2-3, the complete variable domain is DSGVTQTPKHLITATGQRVTLRCSPRSGDLSVYWYQQSLDQGLQFLIQYYNGEERAKGNILERFSAQQFPDLHSELNLSSLELGDSALYFCASSVVGRGDTDTQYFGPGTRLTVL.

The chain joins TRBV4-1 to TRBJ2-2, with D possibly being TRBD2 (5 bases). The CDR3 spans 14 residues. Germline CDR1 and CDR2: MGHRA and YSYEKL. V was trimmed by 2 bases and J by 3 bases, leaving 7 bases between them. The CDR3 nucleotides read TGCGCCAGCAGCCAATACGGGGACACCGGGGAGCTGTTTTTT. Translation gives CASSQYGDTGELFF.

DNA for the CDR3: TGTGCCTGGAGATATGGGTGGGGGGACCAGCCCCAGCATTTT. As protein: CAWRYGWGDQPQHF. The chain employs TRBV30 and TRBJ1-5; weak D call: TRBD1 (5 bases). The CDR3 is 14 residues long. Germline values: CDR1 GTSNPN, CDR2 SVGIG (reference sequence). Trimming took off 3 bases at V and 7 bases at J, with 16 bases between the two ends.

The chain has TRBV29-1 and TRBJ2-7; a weak D match, TRBD1 (5 bases). The CDR3 sequence is 11 residues long. The germline V and J ends were trimmed by 5 bases and 3 bases, with 8 bases remaining between them. Germline V gives CDR1 SQVTM, CDR2 ANQGSEA. CDR3 nucleotides: TGCAGCGTTCTAAGGGGCTACGAGCAGTACTTC. Translation gives CSVLRGYEQYF.

J is TRBJ2-7 and V is TRBV28; a weak D match, TRBD1 (5 bases). In germline, CDR1 is MDHEN, CDR2 SYDVKM. The CDR3 is 15 residues long. Trimming took 6 bases from V and 2 from J, leaving 17 bases between them. The CDR3 here is CASRSPGKGTYEQYF. The CDR3 DNA sequence: TGTGCCAGCAGATCACCAGGGAAGGGCACCTACGAGCAGTACTTC.

J is TRBJ1-6 and V is TRBV7-9; D is uncertain. Looked up from germline, CDR1 is SEHNR and CDR2 is FQNEAQ (reference sequence). CDR3 length: 17 amino acids. V was clipped by 5 bases and J by 0 bases, with 14 bases between them. The CDR3 loop is CASSTPPGRSYNSPLHF. The CDR3 nucleotides read TGTGCCAGCAGCACCCCCCCGGGTCGCTCCTATAATTCACCCCTCCACTTT.

The chain couples TRBV7-3 to TRBJ2-3, with a tentative D call TRBD1 (6 bases). Germline V gives CDR1 SGHTA, CDR2 FQGTGA. V lost 5 bases and J 6 bases, leaving 15 bases between the germline ends. The CDR3 extends over 14 amino acids. CDR3 in amino acids: CASSRTAVDDTQYF. DNA for the CDR3: TGTGCCAGCAGCCGGACAGCGGTCGACGATACGCAGTATTTT.

This clone was seen once. V usage is TRBV23-1 and J usage is TRBJ2-5; 7 nucleotides line up with TRBD1. TRBV23-1 is placed among ORFs of uncertain function. The CDR3 contains 16 residues. Trimming cost V 4 bases and J 4 bases; bases outside gene matches: 12. The CDR3 coding sequence is TGCGCCAGCAGTCGACCTCGACAGGGAGAGGGAGAGACCCAGTACTTC. It codes for CASSRPRQGEGETQYF.

This clone was counted a single time. The rearrangement joins TRBV18 to TRBJ2-1, with 7 nucleotides matching TRBD2. CDR3 length equals 16 residues. With 1 base clipped from V and 5 bases from J, the junction kept 8 bases outside the gene matches. Germline CDR1 is KGHSH and CDR2 is LQKENI. The CDR3: CASSPQNGRTNNEQFF. CDR3 nucleotides: TGTGCCAGCTCACCACAAAACGGGAGGACCAACAATGAGCAGTTCTTC.

The chain carries TRBV7-9 and TRBJ1-1; tentatively, D is TRBD1 (6 bases). Germline CDR1 and CDR2: SEHNR and FQNEAQ (reference sequence). The V and J ends lost 7 bases and 0 bases respectively, with 15 bases between them. This CDR3 has 15 residues. In DNA, the CDR3 is TGTGCCAGCATGCGAGGGGGAACTATGAACACTGAAGCTTTCTTT. Its translation is CASMRGGTMNTEAFF.

The V gene is TRBV19, the J gene TRBJ1-2; D is unresolved. The CDR3 extends over 16 amino acids. Trimming removed 8 bases at V and 5 bases at J, with 24 bases between. CDR1 is LNHDA, CDR2 SQIVND, per germline (reference sequence). DNA for the CDR3: TGTGCCAGTGCCGGTGACCACAGATTCCCCCTTTATGGCTACACCTTC. As protein: CASAGDHRFPLYGYTF.